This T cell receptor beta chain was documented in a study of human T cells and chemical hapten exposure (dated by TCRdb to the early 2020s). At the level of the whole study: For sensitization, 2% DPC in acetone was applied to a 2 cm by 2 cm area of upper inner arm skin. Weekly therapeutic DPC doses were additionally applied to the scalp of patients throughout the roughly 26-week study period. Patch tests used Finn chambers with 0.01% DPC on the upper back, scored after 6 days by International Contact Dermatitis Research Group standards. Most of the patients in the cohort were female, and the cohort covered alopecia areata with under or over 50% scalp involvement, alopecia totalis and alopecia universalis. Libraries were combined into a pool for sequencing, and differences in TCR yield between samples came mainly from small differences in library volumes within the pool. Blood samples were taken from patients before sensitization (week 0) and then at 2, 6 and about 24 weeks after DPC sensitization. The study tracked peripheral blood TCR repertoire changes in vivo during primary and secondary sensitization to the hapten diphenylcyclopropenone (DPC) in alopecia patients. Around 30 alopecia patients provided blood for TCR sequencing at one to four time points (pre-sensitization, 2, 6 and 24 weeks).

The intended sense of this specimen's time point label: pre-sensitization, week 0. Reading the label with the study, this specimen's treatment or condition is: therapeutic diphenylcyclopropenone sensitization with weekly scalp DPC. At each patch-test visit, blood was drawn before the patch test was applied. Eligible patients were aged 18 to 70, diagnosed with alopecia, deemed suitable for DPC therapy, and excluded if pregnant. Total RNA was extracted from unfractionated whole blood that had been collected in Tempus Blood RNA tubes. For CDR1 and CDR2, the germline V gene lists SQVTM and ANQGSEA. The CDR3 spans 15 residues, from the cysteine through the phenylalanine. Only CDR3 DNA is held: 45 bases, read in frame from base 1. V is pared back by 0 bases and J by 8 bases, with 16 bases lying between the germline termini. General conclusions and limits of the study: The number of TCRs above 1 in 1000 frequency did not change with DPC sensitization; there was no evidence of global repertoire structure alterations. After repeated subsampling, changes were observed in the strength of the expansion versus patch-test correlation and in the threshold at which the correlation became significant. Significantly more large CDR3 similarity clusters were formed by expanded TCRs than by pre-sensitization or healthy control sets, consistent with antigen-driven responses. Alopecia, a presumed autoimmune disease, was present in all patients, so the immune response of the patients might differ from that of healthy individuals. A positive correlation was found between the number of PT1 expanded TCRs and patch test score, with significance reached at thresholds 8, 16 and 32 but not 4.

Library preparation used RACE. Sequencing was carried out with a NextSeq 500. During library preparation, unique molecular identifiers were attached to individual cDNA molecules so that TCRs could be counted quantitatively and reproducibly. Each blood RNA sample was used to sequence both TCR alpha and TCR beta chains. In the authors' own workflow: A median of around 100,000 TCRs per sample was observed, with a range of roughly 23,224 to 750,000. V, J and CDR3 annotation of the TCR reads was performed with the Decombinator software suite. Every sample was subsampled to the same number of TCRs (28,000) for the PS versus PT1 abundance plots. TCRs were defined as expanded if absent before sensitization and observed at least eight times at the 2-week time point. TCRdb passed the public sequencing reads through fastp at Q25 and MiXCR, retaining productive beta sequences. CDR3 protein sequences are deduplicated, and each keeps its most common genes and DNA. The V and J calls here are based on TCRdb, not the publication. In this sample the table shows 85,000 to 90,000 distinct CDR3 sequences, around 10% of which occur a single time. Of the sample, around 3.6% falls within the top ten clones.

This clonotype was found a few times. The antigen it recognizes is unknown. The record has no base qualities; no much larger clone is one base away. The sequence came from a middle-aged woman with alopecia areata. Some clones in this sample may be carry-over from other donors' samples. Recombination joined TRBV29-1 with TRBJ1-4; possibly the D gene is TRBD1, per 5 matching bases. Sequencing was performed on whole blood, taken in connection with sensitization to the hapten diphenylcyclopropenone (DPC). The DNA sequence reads TGCAGCGTTGAAGATCCTGGAGACAAGGGGGAAAAACTGTTTTTT. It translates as CSVEDPGDKGEKLFF.